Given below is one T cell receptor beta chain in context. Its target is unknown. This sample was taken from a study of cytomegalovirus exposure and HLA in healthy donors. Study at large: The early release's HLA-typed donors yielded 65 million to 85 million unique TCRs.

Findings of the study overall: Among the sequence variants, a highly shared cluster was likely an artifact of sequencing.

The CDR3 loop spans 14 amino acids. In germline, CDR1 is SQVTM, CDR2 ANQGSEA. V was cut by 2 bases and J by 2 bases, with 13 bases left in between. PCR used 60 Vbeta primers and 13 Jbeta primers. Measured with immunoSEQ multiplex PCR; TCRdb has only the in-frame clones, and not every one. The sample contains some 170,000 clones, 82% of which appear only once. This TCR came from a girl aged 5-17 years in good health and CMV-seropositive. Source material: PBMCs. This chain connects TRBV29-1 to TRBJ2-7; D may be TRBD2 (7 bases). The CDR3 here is CSVEPGRGTYEQYF. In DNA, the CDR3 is TGCAGCGTTGAACCGGGGAGGGGGACCTACGAGCAGTACTTC.